The TCR beta chain under discussion was sequenced for a study of metastatic and nonmetastatic thyroid tumors. About the research overall: Both malignant and benign thyroid patients supplied peripheral blood and tumor or nodule tissue samples, across which the repertoires of these patients were then compared.

With respect to this clone: Antigen unknown.

Original processing notes: A papillary thyroid cancer distant-metastasis classifier was built from CDR3 differences across clinicopathological groups. TCRdb redid the clone calls on the PCR reads using MiXCR. These V and J calls rely on TCRdb rather than the paper's analysis. The sample lists about 15,000 clones; over 20% were seen once. No treatment had been given to any patient before thyroid surgery. Study-wide points: TCR beta diversity was reportedly significantly higher in malignant thyroid tumors than benign nodules, in blood and tumor.

The source material was tumor tissue. The source is a female donor with papillary thyroid cancer or a benign thyroid nodule (not recorded which). Some clones in this sample may be carry-over from other donors' samples.

The CDR3 loop is CASSPTSTSNTGELFF. The CDR3 region has the DNA TGTGCCAGCAGCCCCACCTCAACCTCGAACACCGGGGAGCTGTTTTTT. V usage is TRBV11-2 and J usage is TRBJ2-2, with D unclear. The germline V and J ends were trimmed by 5 bases and 0 bases, with 13 bases remaining between them. Germline CDR1 reads SGHAT; CDR2 reads FQNNGV. The CDR3 sequence is 16 residues long.